The 23 T cell receptor beta chains in this list originate from one sample, sequenced in a study of cytomegalovirus exposure and HLA in healthy donors. PCR primers comprised 60 Vbeta and 13 Jbeta primers. Measured with immunoSEQ multiplex PCR; TCRdb has only the in-frame clones, and not every one. The sample features tens of thousands of clones, with around 4.7% in its top ten. Specimen: PBMCs. These receptors originate from a female donor in good health and CMV-seronegative.

This chain links TRBV6-1 with TRBJ2-5; D is uncertain. The end of the DNA is better explained by TRBJ2-7, so the J call may be wrong. The CDR3 totals 13 residues. The germline V gene has CDR1 MNHNS and CDR2 SASEGT. CDR3 loop: CASSESWDYEQYF. In nucleotides, the CDR3 is TGTGCCAGCAGTGAATCCTGGGACTACGAGCAGTACTTC.

The chain links TRBV6-4 to TRBJ1-2; no definite D call. Trimming cost V 6 bases and J 5 bases, with 13 bases left between them. The germline CDR1 and CDR2 sequences are MRHNA and SNTAGT. The CDR3 length is 13 residues. The CDR3 DNA reads as TGTGCCAGCAGCCCTGGGGAGAGTTATGGCTACACCTTC. This encodes CASSPGESYGYTF.

J is TRBJ2-3 and V is TRBV5-1; TRBD1 agrees at 9 bases. The CDR3 runs 14 residues. V shed 3 bases, J shed 4 bases, and the junction held 3 bases outside the gene matches. CDR1 and CDR2 (germline): SGHRS, YFSETQ. CDR3 in DNA: TGCGCCAGCAGCTCAAGACAGGGGGCAGATACGCAGTATTTT. Encoded protein: CASSSRQGADTQYF.

The chain joins TRBV13 to TRBJ2-3; no clear D. Trimming cost V 5 bases and J 8 bases, with 11 bases left between them. The CDR3 runs to 12 residues. Per germline, CDR1 PRHDT and CDR2 FYEKMQ (reference sequence). CDR3 sequence (DNA): TGTGCCAGCAGCCCACCCCTGAGTACGCAGTATTTT. Residues: CASSPPLSTQYF.

The rearrangement joins TRBV7-2 to TRBJ2-1, with TRBD2 identical over 8 bases. CDR3 length equals 15 residues. Germline CDR1 is SGHTA and CDR2 is FQGNSA. The trim removed 5 bases at V and 4 bases at J, leaving 7 bases unmatched. The CDR3 nucleotides are TGTGCCAGCAGCGGGGTGGCGGGGGGATACAATGAGCAGTTCTTC. Amino acid sequence: CASSGVAGGYNEQFF.

The CDR3 DNA sequence: TGTGCCAGCAGTGAGGGGACTAGTACAGATACGCAGTATTTT. Translated, it gives CASSEGTSTDTQYF. V is TRBV6-4 and J is TRBJ2-3, with TRBD2 matching 8 bases. The CDR3 loop spans 14 amino acids. J was trimmed by 3 bases and V by 3 bases; bases with no gene match: 2. Germline CDR1 is MRHNA and CDR2 is SNTAGT.

The chain uses TRBV6-4 and TRBJ2-3; the D gene is possibly TRBD2 (6 bases). CDR1 is MRHNA, CDR2 SNTAGT, per germline. The V end lost 0 bases, the J end lost 1 base, and 11 bases lay between the germline ends. This CDR3 contains 16 residues. The CDR3 is CASSDSTGGGTDTQYF. The CDR3 DNA reads TGTGCCAGCAGTGACTCGACCGGGGGTGGCACAGATACGCAGTATTTT.

As concerns this clone: At one boundary the junction diverges from the germline segment, which might be a read error. The chain has TRBV6-6 and TRBJ2-7; 9 bases align to TRBD1. Looked up from germline, CDR1 is MNHNY and CDR2 is SVGAGI (reference sequence). CDR3 size: 13 residues. DNA of the CDR3: TGTGCCAGCAGTTCCGGGACAGGGAAGGGTCCCAGGTTC. It yields the protein CASSSGTGKGPRF.

V gene TRBV25-1 combines with J gene TRBJ2-5, with 11 nucleotides matching TRBD2. The CDR3 runs to 17 residues. The V segment lost 5 bases and the J segment 1 base; nucleotides outside the gene matches: 9. Germline CDR1 MGHDK, CDR2 SYGVNS. Written as DNA, the CDR3 is TGTGCCAGCAGTTCTAGCGGGGGGCTGTGGGTCCAAGAGACCCAGTACTTC. Its translation: CASSSSGGLWVQETQYF.

The rearrangement joins TRBV6-5 to TRBJ1-5, with 9 bases that match TRBD1. This CDR3 has 15 residues. Germline-derived CDR1 and CDR2 are MNHEY and SVGAGI. With 5 bases clipped from V and 2 bases from J, the junction kept 4 bases outside the gene matches. The CDR3 protein is CASSTDRGGNQPQHF. The CDR3 DNA reads as TGTGCCAGCAGTACGGACAGGGGTGGCAATCAGCCCCAGCATTTT.

This chain links TRBV5-4 with TRBJ1-4; 7 nucleotides agree with TRBD1. Trimming removed 4 bases from V and 7 bases from J; junction bases left unmatched: 7. Germline values: CDR1 SGHNT, CDR2 YYREEE (reference sequence). There are 14 residues in the CDR3. CDR3 DNA: TGTGCCAGCAGCGCCCGGACAGGACTTGAAAAACTGTTTTTT. It yields the protein CASSARTGLEKLFF. Looking up the rest from reference TRBV5-4 and TRBJ1-4 gives the full variable domain: ETGVTQSPTHLIKTRGQQVTLRCSSQSGHNTVSWYQQALGQGPQFIFQYYREEENGRGNFPPRFSGLQFPNYSSELNVNALELDDSALYLCASSARTGLEKLFFGSGTQLSVL.

CDR3 sequence (DNA): TGTGCCAGCAGCTTAGCGCGGGCAGGGGGAAGTTCAGAGCAGTACTTC. Translation gives CASSLARAGGSSEQYF. The chain recombines TRBV7-2 with TRBJ2-7, with 7 bases matching TRBD1. Germline lookup yields CDR1 SGHTA and CDR2 FQGNSA. V dropped 0 bases and J dropped 7; count of bases not matched to a gene: 12. This CDR3 is 16 amino acids long.

This chain links TRBV11-2 with TRBJ2-1; 9 positions match TRBD2. From germline, CDR1 is SGHAT and CDR2 FQNNGV. V shed 6 bases, J shed 4 bases, and the junction held 7 bases outside the gene matches. CDR3 size: 15 residues. DNA for the CDR3: TGTGCCAGCAGTCGCGGCCTAGCGGGGTACAATGAGCAGTTCTTC. Its protein product is CASSRGLAGYNEQFF.

The rearrangement joins TRBV5-1 to TRBJ2-1; 7 bases are a match to TRBD1. The CDR3 length is 16 residues. CDR1 SGHRS and CDR2 YFSETQ come from the germline V gene. J lost 3 bases, V lost 4 bases, and 10 bases had no gene match. CDR3 in amino acids: CASSPQGQLLYNEQFF. In DNA, the CDR3 is TGCGCCAGCAGCCCCCAGGGACAGCTTCTCTACAATGAGCAGTTCTTC.

This chain uses TRBV4-2 with TRBJ2-5, with D perhaps TRBD2 (6 bases). The CDR3 runs 18 residues. Trimming took off 0 bases at V and 4 bases at J, with 21 bases between the two ends. The germline V gene has CDR1 LGHNA and CDR2 YNFKEQ. This CDR3 reads CASSQEGGGAGRRETQYF. DNA for the CDR3: TGTGCCAGCAGCCAAGAAGGCGGAGGGGCCGGTCGACGAGAGACCCAGTACTTC.

CDR3: CSGTDFGYEQYF. As DNA, the CDR3 is TGCAGCGGTACAGATTTCGGCTACGAGCAGTACTTC. The rearrangement links TRBV29-1 to TRBJ2-7, with D hard to call. This CDR3 region has 12 residues. V lost 7 bases to trimming and J lost 3 bases, with 13 bases between them. From germline, CDR1 is SQVTM and CDR2 ANQGSEA.

The chain couples TRBV7-3 to TRBJ2-1, with 16 nucleotides matching TRBD2. The CDR3 is made up of 16 amino acids. Germline CDR1 reads SGHTA; CDR2 reads FQGTGA. V was clipped by 5 bases and J by 10 bases; unmatched bases: 8. The CDR3 spells CASSIGTSGGAGEQFF. The DNA of the CDR3 is TGTGCCAGCAGCATCGGGACTAGCGGGGGGGCAGGGGAGCAGTTCTTC.

The chain is built from TRBV19 and TRBJ2-5; 11 nucleotides line up with TRBD2. The CDR3 extends over 19 amino acids. V trimming: 3 bases; J trimming: 4 bases; junction bases outside the gene matches: 16. Germline CDR1 is LNHDA and CDR2 is SQIVND (reference sequence). CDR3 in amino acids: CASSIESRLAGGHRETQYF. The CDR3 bases are TGTGCCAGTAGTATCGAATCCCGATTAGCGGGGGGGCACCGAGAGACCCAGTACTTC.

CDR3 in DNA: TGTGCCAGCAGTGAATACCCGGGACAGGGGTCCGCCTACGAGCAGTACTTC. Protein product: CASSEYPGQGSAYEQYF. The V and J genes are TRBV25-1 and TRBJ2-7; TRBD1 matches 10 bases. Looked up from germline, CDR1 is MGHDK and CDR2 is SYGVNS. The junction had 7 bases not matched to a gene; V was cut back by 0 bases and J by 2 bases. CDR3 length: 17 amino acids.

This rearrangement joins TRBV7-6 to TRBJ2-3; 10 bases match TRBD1. This CDR3 region has 15 residues. After removal of 5 bases from V and 3 bases from J, the junction contained 5 bases not matched to a gene. Germline V CDR1 and CDR2: SGHVS, FNYEAQ. Written as DNA, the CDR3 is TGTGCCAGCAGCCCACGGACAGGGGGGACAGATACGCAGTATTTT. Its protein product is CASSPRTGGTDTQYF.

The chain is built from TRBV7-9 and TRBJ2-5; a possible D gene is TRBD1 (5 bases). Judging by the DNA end, TRBJ2-7 fits better; the J call may be wrong. The CDR3 covers 14 residues. CDR1 and CDR2 (germline): SEHNR, FQNEAQ (reference sequence). The CDR3 DNA reads as TGTGCCAGCAGCCCGCGCGACAGCACCTACGAGCAGTACTTC. It specifies CASSPRDSTYEQYF.

As to this clone: The junction and the germline gene differ at one end; a read error may be behind it. Other nucleotide sequences in the sample specify the same CDR3. This chain uses TRBV25-1 with TRBJ1-3, with a possible D match to TRBD1 (5 bases). The germline V gene has CDR1 MGHDK and CDR2 SYGVNS. The CDR3 consists of 15 residues. The CDR3 region has the DNA TGCGCCAGCTTTGGGGACTTCAGCTCTGGAAACACCATATATTTT. This codes for CASFGDFSSGNTIYF.

V gene TRBV5-1 combines with J gene TRBJ1-5; D call uncertain. The germline gives CDR1 SGHRS, CDR2 YFSETQ. V was cut by 5 bases and J by 0 bases, with 6 bases left in between. The CDR3 extends over 13 amino acids. The CDR3 DNA sequence: TGCGCCAGCAGGAGGGATAGCAATCAGCCCCAGCATTTT. This translates into CASRRDSNQPQHF.